A selection of T cell receptor beta chains follows, all from one sample in a study of shared clonotypes between healthy human individuals. Clones were sequenced by immunoSEQ multiplex PCR, and TCRdb holds only the in-frame ones, with some missing. The table lists a few million clones, 90% to 95% of them singletons. The sequenced sample consisted of naive CD4+ T cells sorted from blood. The receptors here all came from a man aged 18 to 35 in good health. CDR3s include the opening cysteine and the closing phenylalanine or tryptophan. The order of the fields is V gene, D gene, J gene, CDR3 protein, CDR3 DNA. D genes are given only for firm matches.

v_gene: TRBV7-9
d_gene: NA
j_gene: TRBJ2-7
CDR3aa: CASSAELGEYEQYF
CDR3nt: TGTGCCAGCAGCGCCGAACTAGGAGAGTACGAGCAGTACTTC

v_gene: TRBV2
d_gene: TRBD1
j_gene: TRBJ1-5
CDR3aa: CASSGQGEHQPQHF
CDR3nt: TGTGCCAGCAGTGGGCAGGGGGAGCATCAGCCCCAGCATTTT

v_gene: TRBV6-1
d_gene: NA
j_gene: TRBJ2-6
CDR3aa: CASRRSGANVLTF
CDR3nt: TGTGCCAGCAGAAGGTCTGGGGCCAACGTCCTGACTTTC

v_gene: TRBV9
d_gene: NA
j_gene: TRBJ2-7
CDR3aa: CASSVEGIGDEQYF
CDR3nt: TGTGCCAGCAGCGTAGAGGGGATCGGCGACGAGCAGTACTTC

v_gene: TRBV4-3
d_gene: NA
j_gene: TRBJ2-6
CDR3aa: CASSQVGSGANVLTF
CDR3nt: TGCGCCAGCAGCCAAGTTGGGTCTGGGGCCAACGTCCTGACTTTC

v_gene: TRBV7-2
d_gene: NA
j_gene: TRBJ2-7
CDR3aa: CASSLGASSYEQYF
CDR3nt: TGTGCCAGCAGCTTAGGAGCGAGCTCCTACGAGCAGTACTTC

v_gene: TRBV10-3
d_gene: NA
j_gene: TRBJ1-2
CDR3aa: CAISESRGWGYTF
CDR3nt: TGTGCCATCAGTGAGTCCCGGGGTTGGGGCTACACCTTC

v_gene: TRBV6-6
d_gene: NA
j_gene: TRBJ2-2
CDR3aa: CASSQRTNTGELFF
CDR3nt: TGTGCCAGCAGTCAGCGTACGAACACCGGGGAGCTGTTTTTT

v_gene: TRBV6-5
d_gene: NA
j_gene: TRBJ2-2
CDR3aa: CASSYRDPGELFF
CDR3nt: TGTGCCAGCAGTTATCGGGACCCCGGGGAGCTGTTTTTT

v_gene: TRBV30
d_gene: NA
j_gene: TRBJ1-2
CDR3aa: CASSGEKGTYGYTF
CDR3nt: TGTGCCTCATCGGGGGAGAAGGGGACCTATGGCTACACCTTC

v_gene: TRBV6-7
d_gene: NA
j_gene: TRBJ1-3
CDR3aa: CANPPRYTIYF
CDR3nt: TGTGCCAACCCCCCTAGGTACACCATATATTTT

v_gene: TRBV6-5
d_gene: NA
j_gene: TRBJ1-2
CDR3aa: CASSYLDSNHDGYTF
CDR3nt: TGTGCCAGCAGTTACCTCGACAGCAACCATGACGGCTACACCTTC

v_gene: TRBV7-2
d_gene: NA
j_gene: TRBJ1-5
CDR3aa: CASSSITGAQPQHF
CDR3nt: TGTGCCAGCAGCTCTATCACGGGTGCTCAGCCCCAGCATTTT

v_gene: TRBV19
d_gene: NA
j_gene: TRBJ2-4
CDR3aa: CASSIAQGGVIQYF
CDR3nt: TGTGCCAGTAGTATAGCTCAGGGAGGAGTCATTCAGTACTTC

v_gene: TRBV7-6
d_gene: NA
j_gene: TRBJ2-5
CDR3aa: CASSLARLAQETQYF
CDR3nt: TGTGCCAGCAGCTTAGCTAGGCTTGCCCAAGAGACCCAGTACTTC

v_gene: TRBV5-4
d_gene: TRBD1
j_gene: TRBJ2-1
CDR3aa: CASSWGQLSYNEQFF
CDR3nt: TGTGCCAGCAGCTGGGGACAGCTCTCCTACAATGAGCAGTTCTTC

v_gene: TRBV9
d_gene: NA
j_gene: TRBJ2-7
CDR3aa: CASSVEPTNKQYF
CDR3nt: TGTGCCAGCAGCGTGGAGCCTACGAATAAGCAGTACTTC

v_gene: TRBV18
d_gene: TRBD2
j_gene: TRBJ2-1
CDR3aa: CASSKTALAVFSSYNEQFF
CDR3nt: TGTGCCAGCTCCAAAACCGCGCTAGCGGTCTTTAGCTCCTACAATGAGCAGTTCTTC

v_gene: TRBV4-1
d_gene: TRBD1
j_gene: TRBJ2-4
CDR3aa: CASSPRGTGGSDIQYF
CDR3nt: TGCGCCAGCAGCCCCCGTGGGACAGGGGGTTCGGACATTCAGTACTTC

v_gene: TRBV10-3
d_gene: TRBD2
j_gene: TRBJ2-5
CDR3aa: CAISESKMRLADQETQYF
CDR3nt: TGTGCCATCAGTGAGTCGAAGATGAGACTAGCGGATCAAGAGACCCAGTACTTC

v_gene: TRBV7-2
d_gene: TRBD2
j_gene: TRBJ2-1
CDR3aa: CASSLVASGRLRSYNEQFF
CDR3nt: TGTGCCAGCAGCTTAGTCGCTAGCGGGAGGCTCCGATCCTACAATGAGCAGTTCTTC

v_gene: TRBV6-1
d_gene: NA
j_gene: TRBJ2-2
CDR3aa: CASSEFRNTGELFF
CDR3nt: TGTGCCAGCAGTGAGTTCAGGAACACCGGGGAGCTGTTTTTT

v_gene: TRBV5-1
d_gene: TRBD2
j_gene: TRBJ2-5
CDR3aa: CASSFSAGASPQETQYF
CDR3nt: TGCGCCAGCAGCTTCTCTGCGGGAGCCTCCCCCCAAGAGACCCAGTACTTC